This TCR beta chain stems from a study of response to subunit inactivated influenza vaccine. Whole-study results and caveats: Each seasonal flu vaccination may recruit only limited new T cells, authors suggested.

The germline V and J ends were trimmed by 0 bases and 2 bases, with 15 bases remaining between them. Germline V lookup: CDR1 SGDLS, CDR2 YYNGEE. This CDR3 has 16 amino acids. TCRdb reanalysed the RT-PCR reads using MiXCR and keeps one entry per CDR3 protein. The table shows hundreds of thousands of distinct CDR3 sequences, with 15% to 17% occurring only once. The sample holds a few counts of this clonotype. Its matching antigen is unknown. The rearrangement joins TRBV9 to TRBJ2-7, with D maybe TRBD1 (6 bases). The receptor's source is a man aged 45-65 years who received an inactivated influenza vaccine. The sample consisted of PBMCs from blood, taken approximately 12 days after vaccination. The CDR3 nucleotides read TGTGCCAGCAGCGTAGCTGTCACAGGGTCCCCCTACGAGCAGTACTTC. This codes for CASSVAVTGSPYEQYF.